One and the same sample provided the 27 T cell receptor beta chains below, sequenced in a study of identical twins (dated by TCRdb to 2016 to 2017). Library prep was done by 5' RACE. Sequencing was carried out with an Illumina HiSeq 2000. TCRdb trimmed the raw reads at Q25, called clones with MiXCR and kept productive beta chains. Every CDR3 protein is listed once, alongside the most common genes and DNA of its rows. Counted in this sample were more than 1.5 million distinct CDR3 sequences; 25% to 35% of them appeared once. The top ten clones comprise approximately 0.25% of the sample. The material sequenced was cord blood. The receptors were sampled from a newborn girl in good health.

Notes on this clonotype: An end of the junction does not agree with germline; a read error may underlie this. This CDR3 reads CACSLGAGNYGYTF. The DNA for the CDR3 is TGTGCCTGCAGTTTAGGGGCAGGGAACTATGGCTACACCTTC. This chain connects TRBV28 to TRBJ1-2; D is perhaps TRBD1 (5 bases). Germline loops: CDR1 MDHEN, CDR2 SYDVKM. This CDR3 is built from 14 residues.

The chain is built from TRBV5-1 and TRBJ2-5; D possibly corresponds to TRBD2 (6 bases). This CDR3 region has 14 residues. Germline values: CDR1 SGHRS, CDR2 YFSETQ. The V end was cut by 7 bases, the J end by 0 bases, with 13 bases between. The CDR3 loop is CASGASAYQETQYF. Written as DNA, the CDR3 is TGCGCCAGCGGGGCTAGCGCGTACCAAGAGACCCAGTACTTC.

There are a few counts of this clonotype. The V gene is TRBV12-3 or TRBV12-4, the J gene TRBJ1-2; 7 nucleotides line up with TRBD1. With 5 bases clipped from V and 7 bases from J, the junction kept 7 bases outside the gene matches. The CDR3 totals 13 residues. The CDR3 region is CASSPRGGSGYTF. The CDR3 region has the DNA TGTGCCAGCAGTCCCCGAGGGGGCAGTGGCTACACCTTC.

The chain joins TRBV20-1 to TRBJ2-5, with 7 bases identical to TRBD2. Per germline, CDR1 DFQATT and CDR2 SNEGSKA (reference sequence). There are 14 residues in the CDR3. V shed 3 bases and J 11 bases; nucleotides not matched to a gene: 15. This chain's CDR3 is CSASRGASGNEQYF. As DNA, the CDR3 is TGCAGTGCTAGTAGGGGAGCTAGCGGAAATGAGCAGTACTTC.

This clonotype was recorded at least ten times. The chain carries TRBV28 and TRBJ2-4; 7 bases fit TRBD1. V shed 2 bases, J shed 15 bases, and the junction held 13 bases outside the gene matches. The CDR3 contains 14 residues. Per germline, CDR1 MDHEN and CDR2 SYDVKM. CDR3 nucleotides: TGTGCCAGCAGTTTACAGTGGCAGGGGGACAATTGGTACTTC. This codes for CASSLQWQGDNWYF.

Concerning this clonotype itself: The junction and the germline gene differ at one end; a read error may be behind it. The rearrangement joins TRBV14 to TRBJ2-5; no firm D call. TRBJ2-7 matches the DNA end more closely, so the J call is doubtful. There are 14 residues in the CDR3. CDR1 and CDR2 from the germline V gene are SGHDN and FVKESK. The CDR3 nucleotides read TGTGCCGGCAGCCAAGAAGACAACTACTACGAGCAGTACTTC. Translation gives CAGSQEDNYYEQYF.

The chain carries TRBV4-2 and TRBJ2-1, with 10 bases that match TRBD2. With V trimmed by 3 bases and J by 3 bases, 8 bases remained unmatched. CDR1 and CDR2 (germline): LGHNA, YNFKEQ. The CDR3 loop spans 17 amino acids. CDR3 region: CASSQPQRGGLYNEQFF. The DNA for the CDR3 is TGTGCCAGCAGCCAGCCCCAGCGGGGGGGCCTCTACAATGAGCAGTTCTTC.

J is TRBJ1-2 and V is TRBV27; D unclear. Trimming removed 3 bases at V and 8 bases at J, with 13 bases between. This CDR3 has 13 residues. CDR1 and CDR2 from the germline V gene are MNHEY and SMNVEV (reference sequence). CDR3: CASSFARVGGYTF. The CDR3 DNA is TGTGCCAGCAGTTTTGCGAGGGTGGGCGGCTACACCTTC.

The chain has TRBV5-1 and TRBJ2-5, with D possibly matching TRBD1 (5 bases). V lost 0 bases and J 1 base, leaving 16 bases between the germline ends. Germline-derived CDR1 and CDR2 are SGHRS and YFSETQ. The CDR3 contains 17 residues. In DNA, the CDR3 is TGCGCCAGCAGCTTGGTAGGGGCCCAAATCTTCCAAGAGACCCAGTACTTC. Its protein is CASSLVGAQIFQETQYF.

The V and J genes are TRBV20-1 and TRBJ2-7; D is undetermined. Trimming cost V 1 base and J 0 bases, with 7 bases left between them. This CDR3 is built from 13 residues. CDR1 DFQATT and CDR2 SNEGSKA come from the germline V gene (reference sequence). CDR3 nucleotide sequence: TGCAGTGCTAGAGGAGTCAACTCCTACGAGCAGTACTTC. Translated: CSARGVNSYEQYF.

This clonotype appeared many times. The J gene is TRBJ2-3, the V gene TRBV27, with 9 bases aligning to TRBD2. This CDR3 contains 19 residues. With 2 bases clipped from V and 2 bases from J, the junction kept 14 bases outside the gene matches. Germline loops: CDR1 MNHEY, CDR2 SMNVEV (reference sequence). This CDR3 is CASSLGLETSGWFTDTQYF. DNA for the CDR3: TGTGCCAGCAGTTTAGGGTTGGAGACTAGCGGATGGTTCACAGATACGCAGTATTTT.

The chain employs TRBV6-5 and TRBJ2-7; 11 bases align to TRBD2. The CDR3 runs 14 residues. The J segment lost 2 bases and the V segment lost 10 bases, leaving 7 bases of the junction unmatched. Germline CDR1 reads MNHEY; CDR2 reads SVGAGI. The CDR3 coding sequence is TGTGCCACCAGACCGGGACTAGCGGCCTACGAGCAGTACTTC. Its translation is CATRPGLAAYEQYF.

About this clonotype itself: Mismatch with germline at one junction end may stem from a read error. The chain employs TRBV10-3 and TRBJ1-6, with 9 positions matching TRBD1. This CDR3 spans 13 amino acids. Germline V gene data show CDR1 as ENHRY and CDR2 as SYGVKD. The CDR3 sequence: CAISGTGDSPLNF. The CDR3, as DNA: TGTGCCATCAGTGGGACAGGGGACTCACCCCTCAACTTT.

This clonotype showed up just a few times. The chain combines TRBV6-1 with TRBJ2-1; 16 nucleotides match TRBD2. Unmatched junction bases numbered 6, after V lost 5 bases and J lost 5 bases. Germline V gene sequence: CDR1 MNHNS, CDR2 SASEGT. The CDR3 has 17 residues. The CDR3 DNA reads TGTGCCAGCAGTCCGGGACTAGCGGGAGGGCAGGACAATGAGCAGTTCTTC. This translates into CASSPGLAGGQDNEQFF.

There are many counts of this clonotype. The gene calls are TRBV29-1 and TRBJ2-1; tentatively, D is TRBD2 (7 bases). The CDR3 is 16 amino acids. The V end lost 6 bases, the J end lost 3 bases, and 21 bases lay between the germline ends. Germline CDR1 reads SQVTM; CDR2 reads ANQGSEA. This CDR3 reads CSVGGLTASFYNEQFF. CDR3 nucleotide sequence: TGCAGCGTGGGGGGGCTGACAGCGAGTTTCTACAATGAGCAGTTCTTC.

There are a few counts of this clonotype. The V call is TRBV7-6, the J call TRBJ2-7; 10 bases fit TRBD1. CDR1 is SGHVS, CDR2 FNYEAQ, per germline. This CDR3 has 16 amino acids. V shed 5 bases, J shed 0 bases, and the junction held 7 bases outside the gene matches. The CDR3 DNA reads TGTGCCAGCAGCCAGACCGGGACAGGGGCCTCCTACGAGCAGTACTTC. It codes for CASSQTGTGASYEQYF.

This clonotype was observed a handful of times. V gene TRBV2 combines with J gene TRBJ2-1; D possibly corresponds to TRBD2 (6 bases). From germline, CDR1 is SNHLY and CDR2 FYNNEI. Deletions cut 7 bases from V and 3 bases from J, with 10 bases between. This CDR3 is built from 13 residues. The CDR3 DNA reads TGTGCCAGCACTGGCGGGAACTACAATGAGCAGTTCTTC. Translating it yields CASTGGNYNEQFF.

This clonotype occurred a few times. The rearrangement links TRBV11-2 to TRBJ2-7, with D possibly TRBD1 on 5 matching bases. In germline, CDR1 is SGHAT, CDR2 FQNNGV. The CDR3 covers 14 residues. Trimming left V 1 base short and J 4 bases short, with 11 bases between. CDR3 coding DNA: TGTGCCAGCAGCTTAGCAGGGAAACGTTACGAGCAGTACTTC. Amino acids: CASSLAGKRYEQYF.

The sample holds a few counts of this clonotype. The chain is built from TRBV12-3 or TRBV12-4 and TRBJ2-6; D gene uncertain. V shed 4 bases and J shed 4 bases, with 11 bases lying between them. This CDR3 is built from 15 residues. The CDR3 loop is CASSYDPSGANVLTF. The CDR3 DNA sequence: TGTGCCAGCAGTTACGACCCCTCCGGGGCCAACGTCCTGACTTTC.

This clonotype was detected only a few times. The chain uses TRBV11-2 and TRBJ2-7; possibly TRBD1 or TRBD2 for D (5 bases each). CDR3 length equals 17 residues. V was cut by 6 bases and J by 2 bases, with 23 bases left in between. Germline values: CDR1 SGHAT, CDR2 FQNNGV. The CDR3 reads CASRSTNRDGRTYEQYF. The CDR3 coding sequence is TGTGCCAGCAGATCTACCAACCGGGACGGAAGGACCTACGAGCAGTACTTC.

A few counts support this clonotype. The chain has TRBV2 and TRBJ2-5; 10 nucleotides match TRBD2. Matching the DNA end better, TRBJ2-7 makes the J call doubtful. Germline values: CDR1 SNHLY, CDR2 FYNNEI. CDR3 size: 15 residues. The CDR3 sequence is CASSELASGSYEQYF. The CDR3 nucleotides are TGTGCCAGCAGTGAATTGGCTAGCGGGAGCTACGAGCAGTACTTC.

The rearrangement joins TRBV6-6 to TRBJ1-1, with 11 nucleotides matching TRBD1. Germline V gives CDR1 MNHNY, CDR2 SVGAGI (reference sequence). The CDR3 loop spans 17 amino acids. V lost 0 bases and J lost 6; bases outside the gene matches: 9. The CDR3 nucleotides read TGTGCCAGCAGTTACTCCTGGGGGACAGGGGGGTATGCTGAAGCTTTCTTT. Its protein is CASSYSWGTGGYAEAFF.

The rearrangement joins TRBV27 to TRBJ1-1; 8 nucleotides agree with TRBD1. The V gene's germline CDR1 is MNHEY and CDR2 SMNVEV (reference sequence). The CDR3 loop spans 16 amino acids. Unmatched junction bases numbered 5, after V lost 1 base and J lost 1 base. The CDR3 protein is CASSLWTGSANTEAFF. The CDR3 DNA sequence: TGTGCCAGCAGTTTATGGACAGGGTCAGCGAACACTGAAGCTTTCTTT.

This rearrangement joins TRBV7-9 to TRBJ2-5; D is unclear. The CDR3 has 15 residues. CDR1 and CDR2 from the germline V gene are SEHNR and FQNEAQ (reference sequence). The V end lost 1 base, the J end lost 4 bases, and 13 bases lay between the germline ends. This CDR3 reads CASSLDLVWGETQYF. The CDR3 DNA follows: TGTGCCAGCAGCTTAGACCTAGTTTGGGGAGAGACCCAGTACTTC.

This clonotype was recorded a few times. The chain links TRBV6-6 to TRBJ1-2; D possibly corresponds to TRBD1 (6 bases). This CDR3 comprises 14 residues. V was pared by 5 bases and J by 4 bases, with 14 bases between. Germline loops: CDR1 MNHNY, CDR2 SVGAGI (reference sequence). The CDR3 bases are TGTGCCAGCAGTCCCATACAGGGTGCCTATGGCTACACCTTC. This sequence encodes CASSPIQGAYGYTF.

Turning to this clonotype: This may stem from a read error, because a much larger clone lies one nucleotide away. CDR3: CSVDRVTSTDTQYF. The CDR3 DNA reads as TGCAGCGTAGACAGGGTTACTAGCACAGATACGCAGTATTTT. The J gene is TRBJ2-3, the V gene TRBV29-1, with 7 positions matching TRBD1. Germline CDR1 is SQVTM and CDR2 is ANQGSEA. With 6 bases clipped from V and 0 bases from J, the junction kept 6 bases outside the gene matches. The CDR3 runs 14 residues.

The chain couples TRBV27 to TRBJ1-2, with TRBD1 identical over 7 bases. The V and J ends lost 5 bases and 4 bases, in that order; junction bases with no gene match: 10. Looked up from germline, CDR1 is MNHEY and CDR2 is SMNVEV (reference sequence). The CDR3 is 15 amino acids. CDR3 protein: CASSIRQGLSYGYTF. The CDR3 bases are TGTGCCAGCAGTATCCGACAGGGTCTAAGCTATGGCTACACCTTC.